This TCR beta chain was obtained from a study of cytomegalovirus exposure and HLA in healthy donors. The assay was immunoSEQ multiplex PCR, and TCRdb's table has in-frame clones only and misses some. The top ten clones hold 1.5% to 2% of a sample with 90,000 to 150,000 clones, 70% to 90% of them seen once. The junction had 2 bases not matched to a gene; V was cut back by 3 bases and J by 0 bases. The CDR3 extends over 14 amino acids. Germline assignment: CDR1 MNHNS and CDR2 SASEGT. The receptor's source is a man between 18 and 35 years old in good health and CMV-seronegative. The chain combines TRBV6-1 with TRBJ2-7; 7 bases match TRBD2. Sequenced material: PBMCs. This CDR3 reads CASSEWTSSYEQYF. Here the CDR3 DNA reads TGTGCCAGCAGTGAGTGGACTAGCTCCTACGAGCAGTACTTC.